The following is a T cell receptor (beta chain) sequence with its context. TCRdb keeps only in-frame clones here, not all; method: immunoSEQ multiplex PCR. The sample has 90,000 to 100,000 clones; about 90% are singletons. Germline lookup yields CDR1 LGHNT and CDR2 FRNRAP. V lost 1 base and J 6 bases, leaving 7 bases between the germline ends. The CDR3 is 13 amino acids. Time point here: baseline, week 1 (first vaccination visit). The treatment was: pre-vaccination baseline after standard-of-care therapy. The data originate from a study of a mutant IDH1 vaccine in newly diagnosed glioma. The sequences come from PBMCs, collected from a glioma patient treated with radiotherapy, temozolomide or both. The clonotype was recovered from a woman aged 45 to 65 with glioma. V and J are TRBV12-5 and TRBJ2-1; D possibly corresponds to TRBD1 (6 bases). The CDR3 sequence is CASGLAGVNEQFF. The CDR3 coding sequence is TGTGCTAGTGGTTTGGCAGGGGTCAATGAGCAGTTCTTC.